The 6 T cell receptor beta chains below were found in one sample sequenced in a study of tumour-infiltrating T cells in Burkitt lymphoma. The assay was immunoSEQ multiplex PCR, and TCRdb's table has in-frame clones only and misses some. The top ten clones hold roughly 26% of a sample with approximately 5,100 clones, 10% to 15% of them seen once. The sequenced material came from tumor tissue. The receptor set was obtained from a human donor with Burkitt lymphoma.

This clone was picked up a small number of times. CDR3 DNA sequence: TGTGCCAGCAGGTGGTTCGGACAGCCCAATCAGCCCCAGCATTTT. Amino acid sequence: CASRWFGQPNQPQHF. This chain uses TRBV27 with TRBJ1-5; a weak D match, TRBD1 (6 bases). The CDR3 is 15 amino acids. The germline gives CDR1 MNHEY, CDR2 SMNVEV (reference sequence). V lost 6 bases to trimming and J lost 3 bases, with 15 bases between them.

The CDR3 reads CASSQPSGGEQFF. The CDR3 DNA sequence: TGTGCCTCCTCCCAACCCTCGGGGGGTGAGCAGTTCTTC. The chain couples TRBV30 to TRBJ2-1; the match to TRBD2 covers 7 bases. Germline-derived CDR1 and CDR2 are GTSNPN and SVGIG (reference sequence). This CDR3 is built from 13 residues. Trimming removed 7 bases from V and 9 bases from J; junction bases left unmatched: 12.

This clone was seen a handful of times. The rearrangement joins TRBV20-1 to TRBJ2-7; D remains ambiguous. Deletions cut 0 bases from V and 3 bases from J, with 3 bases between. Per the germline V gene, CDR1 is DFQATT and CDR2 is SNEGSKA (reference sequence). This CDR3 region has 11 residues. DNA for the CDR3: TGCAGTGCTAGAGACGGCTACGAGCAGTACTTC. Its translation is CSARDGYEQYF.

The V call is TRBV4-1, the J call TRBJ1-6; no clear D gene. This CDR3 region has 20 residues. Trimming shortened V by 0 bases and J by 9 bases, and 27 bases separated the two germline ends. Germline CDR1 reads MGHRA; CDR2 reads YSYEKL. The CDR3 loop is CASSQDLSVRGPRLGSPLHF. As DNA, the CDR3 is TGCGCCAGCAGCCAAGATTTAAGTGTACGAGGGCCACGGCTGGGTTCACCCCTCCACTTT.

This clone was seen more than once but under ten times. Mismatch with germline at one junction end may stem from a read error. Other DNA sequences within the sample encode an identical CDR3. The chain links TRBV7-2 to TRBJ1-5; D ambiguous. CDR1 and CDR2 (germline): SGHTA, FQGNSA. This CDR3 region has 15 residues. The CDR3 sequence is CASSRAVGGNQPQHF. CDR3 DNA sequence: TGTGCCAGCAGCAGGGCTGTCGGAGGCAATCAGCCTCAGCATTTT.

V usage is TRBV7-6 and J usage is TRBJ2-2; TRBD1 agrees at 7 bases. In germline, CDR1 is SGHVS, CDR2 FNYEAQ. This CDR3 comprises 14 residues. V dropped 2 bases and J dropped 5; count of bases not matched to a gene: 2. In DNA form, the CDR3 reads TGTGCCAGCAGCTTACCAGGGGGTACCGGGGAGCTGTTTTTT. Its translation: CASSLPGGTGELFF.